A single sample is the source of the 5 T cell receptor beta chains below, sequenced in a study of shared clonotypes between healthy human individuals (dated by TCRdb to 2018 to 2021). Library method: the immunoSEQ multiplex PCR assay. The clones in this table, taken by TCRdb from immuneACCESS, are in-frame only. Not every clone is retained; where verified, under half of the shortfall comes from an unresolved V gene, and the cause of the rest is unknown. In all, the sample holds 1.6 million or so clones, and approximately 97% of those were seen once. The top ten clones comprise about 1.2% of the sample. Sequencing used naive CD4+ T cells sorted from blood. The sample's cell subset or site label, in plain terms: CD45RA+ positively selected. Receptors originate from a young man in good health.

The chain couples TRBV11-2 to TRBJ2-1; D call uncertain. With 5 bases removed from V and 5 bases from J, the gap between germline ends came to 13 bases. Per germline, CDR1 SGHAT and CDR2 FQNNGV. CDR3 length equals 14 residues. The CDR3 sequence is CASSRAGLDNEQFF. The CDR3 nucleotides read TGTGCCAGCAGCAGGGCTGGCTTGGACAATGAGCAGTTCTTC.

The gene calls are TRBV19 and TRBJ2-2; D unresolved. From germline, CDR1 is LNHDA and CDR2 SQIVND (reference sequence). The CDR3 is 14 amino acids. Trimming took 3 bases from V and 5 from J, leaving 10 bases between them. The CDR3 protein is CASSMSLSTGELFF. DNA of the CDR3: TGTGCCAGTAGTATGTCCCTCTCAACCGGGGAGCTGTTTTTT.

CDR3 bases: TGTGCCACCAGCAGAGATTCCGCGAACCACCAGGAGGCTTTCTTT. It codes for CATSRDSANHQEAFF. The genes are TRBV15 and TRBJ1-1, with unresolved D. Germline V gene lookup returns CDR1 LNHNV and CDR2 YYDKDF (reference sequence). The CDR3 extends over 15 amino acids. V shed 0 bases and J shed 11 bases, with 19 bases lying between them.

The chain couples TRBV30 to TRBJ1-3; no firm D call. V was pared by 0 bases and J by 0 bases, with 18 bases between. Germline CDR1 GTSNPN, CDR2 SVGIG (reference sequence). The CDR3 has 18 residues. As DNA, the CDR3 is TGTGCCTGGAGTGTACCCCACCGCTCCCGATTCTCTGGAAACACCATATATTTT. This encodes CAWSVPHRSRFSGNTIYF.

This clone occurred many times. The chain links TRBV2 to TRBJ1-1; D is undetermined. CDR3 length equals 13 residues. Looked up from germline, CDR1 is SNHLY and CDR2 is FYNNEI. Trimming removed 5 bases at V and 2 bases at J, with 9 bases between. In DNA form, the CDR3 reads TGTGCCAGCAGTTATCAGTCAAACACTGAAGCTTTCTTT. Amino acid sequence: CASSYQSNTEAFF.